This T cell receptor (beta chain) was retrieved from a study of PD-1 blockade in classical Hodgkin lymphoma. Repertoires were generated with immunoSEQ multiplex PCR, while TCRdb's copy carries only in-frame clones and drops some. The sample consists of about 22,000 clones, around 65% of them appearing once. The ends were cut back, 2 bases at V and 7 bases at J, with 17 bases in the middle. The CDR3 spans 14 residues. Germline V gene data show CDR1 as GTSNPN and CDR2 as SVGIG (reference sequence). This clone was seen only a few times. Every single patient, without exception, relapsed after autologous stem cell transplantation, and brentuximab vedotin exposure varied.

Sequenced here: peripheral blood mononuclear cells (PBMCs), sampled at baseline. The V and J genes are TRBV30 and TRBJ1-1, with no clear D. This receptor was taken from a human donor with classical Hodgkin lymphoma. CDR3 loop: CAWSHLGPAIEAFF. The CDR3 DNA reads TGTGCCTGGAGTCATTTAGGGCCAGCGATTGAAGCTTTCTTT. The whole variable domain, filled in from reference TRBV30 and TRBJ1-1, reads SQTIHQWPATLVQPVGSPLSLECTVEGTSNPNLYWYRQAAGRGLQLLFYSVGIGQISSEVPQNLSASRPQDRQFILSSKKLLLSDSGFYLCAWSHLGPAIEAFFGQGTRLTVV.